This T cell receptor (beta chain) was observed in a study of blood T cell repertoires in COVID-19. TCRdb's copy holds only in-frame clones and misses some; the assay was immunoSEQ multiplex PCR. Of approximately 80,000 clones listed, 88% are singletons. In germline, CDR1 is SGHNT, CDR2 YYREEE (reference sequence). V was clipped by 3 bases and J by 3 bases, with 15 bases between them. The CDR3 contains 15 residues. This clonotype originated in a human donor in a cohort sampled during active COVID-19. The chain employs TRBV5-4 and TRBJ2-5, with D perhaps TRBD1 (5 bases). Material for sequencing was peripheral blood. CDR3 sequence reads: CASSSGRAFKETQYF. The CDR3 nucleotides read TGTGCCAGCAGCTCTGGCAGGGCATTCAAAGAGACCCAGTACTTC.